This T cell receptor beta chain was profiled in a study of cytomegalovirus exposure and HLA in healthy donors. Comments on this clone: The antigen is unknown.

Germline loops: CDR1 SGHAT, CDR2 FQNNGV. CDR3 size: 15 residues. Trimming took 5 bases from V and 3 from J, leaving 14 bases between them. Use of 60 Vbeta and 13 Jbeta primers characterized the PCR. The repertoire was sequenced with immunoSEQ multiplex PCR; TCRdb's copy has only in-frame clones and lacks some. The sample records more than 90,000 clones, approximately 70% being singletons. The study's findings and limits: A missense variant in DCLRE1C was later tied to TCR beta V- and J-gene trimming. A later analysis reportedly found fewer N-insertions in an Asian-associated ancestry cluster than the roughly 700-donor mean.

The sequence came from a man aged 25-45 years in good health and CMV-seropositive. The chain carries TRBV11-2 and TRBJ1-3; D gene uncertain. Sequencing was done on a sample of PBMCs. CDR3 loop: CASSLTVSLGNTIYF. DNA of the CDR3: TGTGCCAGCAGCCTTACGGTGTCTCTTGGAAACACCATATATTTT.